This T cell receptor (beta chain) emerged from a study of blood T cell repertoires in COVID-19. This clone has just one count. Trimming took 1 base from V and 1 from J, leaving 16 bases between them. The CDR3 covers 17 residues. CDR1 is KGHSH, CDR2 LQKENI, per germline. Profiled with immunoSEQ multiplex PCR; TCRdb holds only in-frame clones, not every one. The table lists 200,000 to 300,000 clones, more than 80% of them singletons. The chain recombines TRBV18 with TRBJ1-1, with a weak D call TRBD1 (5 bases). The source is a woman at least 80 years old with COVID-19, enrolled during active disease. Specimen: peripheral blood. The CDR3 spells CASSPRGSSLGNTEAFF. CDR3 DNA: TGTGCCAGCTCACCACGGGGCTCATCATTGGGGAACACTGAAGCTTTCTTT.